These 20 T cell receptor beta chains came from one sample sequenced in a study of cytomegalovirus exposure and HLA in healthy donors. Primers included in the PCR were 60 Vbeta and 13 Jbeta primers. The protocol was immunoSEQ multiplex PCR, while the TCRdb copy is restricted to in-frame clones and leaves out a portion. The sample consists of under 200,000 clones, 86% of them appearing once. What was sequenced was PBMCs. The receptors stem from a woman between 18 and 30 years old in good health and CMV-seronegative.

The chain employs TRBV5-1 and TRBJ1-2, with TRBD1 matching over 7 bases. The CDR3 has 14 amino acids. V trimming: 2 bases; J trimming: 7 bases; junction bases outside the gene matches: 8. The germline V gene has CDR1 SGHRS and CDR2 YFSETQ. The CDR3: CASSFGYTGAGYTF. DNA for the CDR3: TGCGCCAGCAGCTTCGGCTATACAGGGGCTGGCTACACCTTC.

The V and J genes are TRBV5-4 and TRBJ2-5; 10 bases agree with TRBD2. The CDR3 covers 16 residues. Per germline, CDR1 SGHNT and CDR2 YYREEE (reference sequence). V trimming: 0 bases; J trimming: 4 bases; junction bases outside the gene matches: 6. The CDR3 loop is CASSLVEREGRETQYF. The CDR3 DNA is TGTGCCAGCAGCTTGGTCGAGCGGGAGGGCAGAGAGACCCAGTACTTC.

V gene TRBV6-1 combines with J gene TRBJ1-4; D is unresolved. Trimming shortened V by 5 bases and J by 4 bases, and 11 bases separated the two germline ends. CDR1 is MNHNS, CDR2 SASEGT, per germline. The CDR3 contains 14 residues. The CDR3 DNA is TGTGCCAGCAGTAGAACGGAGGGTAATGAAAAACTGTTTTTT. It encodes CASSRTEGNEKLFF.

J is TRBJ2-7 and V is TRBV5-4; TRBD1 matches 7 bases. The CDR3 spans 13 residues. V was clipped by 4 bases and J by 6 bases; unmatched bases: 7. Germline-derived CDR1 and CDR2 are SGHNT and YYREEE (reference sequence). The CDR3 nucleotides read TGTGCCAGCAGCCAGTACAGGGGTCGCGAGCAGTACTTC. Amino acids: CASSQYRGREQYF. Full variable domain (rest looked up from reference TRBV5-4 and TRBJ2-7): ETGVTQSPTHLIKTRGQQVTLRCSSQSGHNTVSWYQQALGQGPQFIFQYYREEENGRGNFPPRFSGLQFPNYSSELNVNALELDDSALYLCASSQYRGREQYFGPGTRLTVT.

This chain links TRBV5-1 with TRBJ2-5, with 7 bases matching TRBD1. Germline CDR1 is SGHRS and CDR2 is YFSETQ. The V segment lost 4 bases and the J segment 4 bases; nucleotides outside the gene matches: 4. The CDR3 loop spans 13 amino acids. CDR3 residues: CASSQGQLETQYF. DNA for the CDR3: TGCGCCAGCAGCCAGGGACAGTTAGAGACCCAGTACTTC. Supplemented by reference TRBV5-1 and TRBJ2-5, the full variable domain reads KAGVTQTPRYLIKTRGQQVTLSCSPISGHRSVSWYQQTPGQGLQFLFEYFSETQRNKGNFPGRFSGRQFSNSRSEMNVSTLELGDSALYLCASSQGQLETQYFGPGTRLLVL.

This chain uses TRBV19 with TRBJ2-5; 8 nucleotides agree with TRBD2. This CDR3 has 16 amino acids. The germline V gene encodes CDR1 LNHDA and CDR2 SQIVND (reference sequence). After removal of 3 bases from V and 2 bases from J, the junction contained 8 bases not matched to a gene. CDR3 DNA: TGTGCCAGTAGTATTTTGGGGACTAGAGAACAAGAGACCCAGTACTTC. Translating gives CASSILGTREQETQYF. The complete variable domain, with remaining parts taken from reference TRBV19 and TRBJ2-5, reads DGGITQSPKYLFRKEGQNVTLSCEQNLNHDAMYWYRQDPGQGLRLIYYSQIVNDFQKGDIAEGYSVSREKKESFPLTVTSAQKNPTAFYLCASSILGTREQETQYFGPGTRLLVL.

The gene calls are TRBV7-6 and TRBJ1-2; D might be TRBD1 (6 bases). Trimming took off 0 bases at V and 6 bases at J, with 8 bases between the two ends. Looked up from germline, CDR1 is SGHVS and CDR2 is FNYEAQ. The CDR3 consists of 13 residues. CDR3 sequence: CASSLASGDGYTF. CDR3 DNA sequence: TGTGCCAGCAGCTTAGCGTCAGGGGATGGCTACACCTTC. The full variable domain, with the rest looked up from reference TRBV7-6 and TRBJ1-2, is GAGVSQSPRYKVTKRGQDVALRCDPISGHVSLYWYRQALGQGPEFLTYFNYEAQQDKSGLPNDRFSAERPEGSISTLTIQRTEQRDSAMYRCASSLASGDGYTFGSGTRLTVV.

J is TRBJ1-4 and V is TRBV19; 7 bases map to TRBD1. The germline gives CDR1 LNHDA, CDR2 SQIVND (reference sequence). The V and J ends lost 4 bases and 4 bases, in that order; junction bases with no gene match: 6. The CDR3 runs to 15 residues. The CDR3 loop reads CASSSRQGFNEKLFF. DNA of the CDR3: TGTGCCAGTAGTAGCCGACAGGGCTTTAATGAAAAACTGTTTTTT.

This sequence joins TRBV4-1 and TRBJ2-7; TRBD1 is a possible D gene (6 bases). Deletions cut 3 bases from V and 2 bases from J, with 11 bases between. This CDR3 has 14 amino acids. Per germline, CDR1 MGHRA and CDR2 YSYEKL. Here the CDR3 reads CASSQSWGPYEQYF. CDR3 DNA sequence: TGCGCCAGCAGCCAGAGCTGGGGGCCCTACGAGCAGTACTTC.

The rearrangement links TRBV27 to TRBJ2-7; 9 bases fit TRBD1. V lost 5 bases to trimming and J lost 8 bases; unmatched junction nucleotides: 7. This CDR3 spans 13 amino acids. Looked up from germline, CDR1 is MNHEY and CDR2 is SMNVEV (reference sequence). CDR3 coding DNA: TGTGCCAGCAGTCCGGGACAGGGAAGGAAGCAGTACTTC. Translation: CASSPGQGRKQYF.

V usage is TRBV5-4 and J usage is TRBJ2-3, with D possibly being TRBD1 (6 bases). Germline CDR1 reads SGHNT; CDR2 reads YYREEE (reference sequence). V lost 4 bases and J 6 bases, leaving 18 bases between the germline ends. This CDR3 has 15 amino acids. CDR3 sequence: CASSTTGSPGDTQYF. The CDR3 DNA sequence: TGTGCCAGCAGCACTACAGGGTCCCCAGGGGATACGCAGTATTTT. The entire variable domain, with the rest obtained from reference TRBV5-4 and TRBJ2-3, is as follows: ETGVTQSPTHLIKTRGQQVTLRCSSQSGHNTVSWYQQALGQGPQFIFQYYREEENGRGNFPPRFSGLQFPNYSSELNVNALELDDSALYLCASSTTGSPGDTQYFGPGTRLTVL.

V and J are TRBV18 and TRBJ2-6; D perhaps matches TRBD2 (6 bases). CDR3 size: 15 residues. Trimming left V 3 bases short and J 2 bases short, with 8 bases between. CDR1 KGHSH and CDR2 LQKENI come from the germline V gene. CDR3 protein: CASSPGGAGANVLTF. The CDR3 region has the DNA TGTGCCAGCTCACCGGGGGGAGCTGGGGCCAACGTCCTGACTTTC.

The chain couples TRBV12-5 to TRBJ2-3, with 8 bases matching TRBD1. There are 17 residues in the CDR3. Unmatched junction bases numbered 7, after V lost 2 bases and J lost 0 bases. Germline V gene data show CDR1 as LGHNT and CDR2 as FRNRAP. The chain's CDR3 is CASGLRVQGASTDTQYF. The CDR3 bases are TGTGCTAGTGGTTTGCGGGTGCAGGGGGCCAGCACAGATACGCAGTATTTT. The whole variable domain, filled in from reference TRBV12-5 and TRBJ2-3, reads DARVTQTPRHKVTEMGQEVTMRCQPILGHNTVFWYRQTMMQGLELLAYFRNRAPLDDSGMPKDRFSAEMPDATLATLKIQPSEPRDSAVYFCASGLRVQGASTDTQYFGPGTRLTVL.

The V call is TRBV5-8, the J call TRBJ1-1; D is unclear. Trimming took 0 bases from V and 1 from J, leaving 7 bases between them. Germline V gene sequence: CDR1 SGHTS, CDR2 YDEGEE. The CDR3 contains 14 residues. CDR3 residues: CASSLAAGNTEAFF. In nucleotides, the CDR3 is TGTGCCAGCAGCTTGGCCGCGGGGAACACTGAAGCTTTCTTT.

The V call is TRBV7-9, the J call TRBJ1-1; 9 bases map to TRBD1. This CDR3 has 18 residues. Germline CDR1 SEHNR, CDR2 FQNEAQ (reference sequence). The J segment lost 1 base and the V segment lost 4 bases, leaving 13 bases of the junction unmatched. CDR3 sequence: CASSSKWDTGGQNTEAFF. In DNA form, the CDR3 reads TGTGCCAGCAGCTCAAAGTGGGATACAGGGGGCCAGAACACTGAAGCTTTCTTT.

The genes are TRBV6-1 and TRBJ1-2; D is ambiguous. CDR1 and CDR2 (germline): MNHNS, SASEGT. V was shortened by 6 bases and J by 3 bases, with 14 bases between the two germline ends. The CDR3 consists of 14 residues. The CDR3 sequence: CASRSREGYYGYTF. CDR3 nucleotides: TGTGCCAGCAGGAGTAGAGAGGGATACTATGGCTACACCTTC.

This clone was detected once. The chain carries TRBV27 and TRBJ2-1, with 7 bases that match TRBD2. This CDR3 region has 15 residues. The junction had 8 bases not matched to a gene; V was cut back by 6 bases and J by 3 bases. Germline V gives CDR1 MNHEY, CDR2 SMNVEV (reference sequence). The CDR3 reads CASSPGRDYYNEQFF. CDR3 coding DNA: TGTGCCAGCAGCCCCGGGCGGGACTACTACAATGAGCAGTTCTTC.

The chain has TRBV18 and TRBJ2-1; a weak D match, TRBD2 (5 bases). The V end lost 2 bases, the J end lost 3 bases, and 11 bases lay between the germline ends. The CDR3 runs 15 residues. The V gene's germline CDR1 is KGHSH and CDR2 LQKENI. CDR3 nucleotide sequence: TGTGCCAGCTCACCAGCGGGCGGCGACTACAATGAGCAGTTCTTC. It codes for CASSPAGGDYNEQFF.

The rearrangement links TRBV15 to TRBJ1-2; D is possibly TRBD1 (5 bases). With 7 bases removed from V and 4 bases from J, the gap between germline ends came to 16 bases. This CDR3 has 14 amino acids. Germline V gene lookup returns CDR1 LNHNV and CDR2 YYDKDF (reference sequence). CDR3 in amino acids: CATTSDSGRYGYTF. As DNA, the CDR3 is TGTGCCACCACCTCTGATTCAGGGCGCTATGGCTACACCTTC.

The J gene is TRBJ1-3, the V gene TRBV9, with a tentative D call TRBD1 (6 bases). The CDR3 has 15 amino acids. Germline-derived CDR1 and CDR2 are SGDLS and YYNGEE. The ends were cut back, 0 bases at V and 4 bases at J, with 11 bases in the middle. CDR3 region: CASSVGRGSGNTIYF. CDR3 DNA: TGTGCCAGCAGCGTAGGCAGGGGCTCCGGAAACACCATATATTTT.